This T cell receptor (beta chain) was obtained from a study of cytomegalovirus exposure and HLA in healthy donors (dated 2017 in TCRdb). Regarding the research as a whole: An earlier analysis of some 500 of the donors reported about 250 Gb of sequence data and more than 90 million unique TCR beta sequences from about 200 million T cells. Approximately 310 gigabases of sequencing data and tens of millions of unique TCR sequences were included in an early release covering roughly 700 HLA-typed donors. Of the 300 to 400 genotyped donors, approximately 83% fell in the genetic ancestry cluster associated with self-reported Caucasian donors. The aim of the study was to test whether cataloging public T cell receptors could identify signatures of past pathogen exposure. The study profiled the T cell repertoires of approximately 700 subjects by immunosequencing and related them to cytomegalovirus serostatus. A separate validation cohort of about 110 different subjects was used in addition to the roughly 700-subject first cohort. To predict cytomegalovirus infection status, the study combined high-throughput TCR immunosequencing, statistical association of individual TCRs with disease status, and machine learning. To study patterns of TCR occurrence, a later analysis re-analyzed previously published TCR beta repertoires from 550 to 800 donors and added high-resolution HLA genotyping. The later analysis used no new phenotypic data to find candidate immune exposures, relying instead on TCR beta sequences and their occurrence across donors. An earlier analysis of approximately 630 of the donors applied high-throughput TCR beta sequencing to assess whether each TCR beta V gene segment acted as functional or pseudogenic. Alongside the repertoire data, information on donor age, sex, ethnicity and CMV serostatus was compiled. In a later genetic analysis, genome-wide SNP genotypes for about three fifths of the 666 donors were used, and that subset was treated as a discovery cohort. All discovery cohort repertoires had been generated on a single sequencing platform. HLA typing included class I and class II loci at four-digit resolution. Typing coverage differed by locus: A, B, C, DRB1 and DQB1 were typed in about 620-640 donors, DQA1 in roughly 500, DPA1 in some 610, and DPB1 in just under 480. About five DR-DQ haplotypes were treated as single units for association and clustering because of strong linkage in the cohort. On average, about 200,000 unique TCR beta nucleotide sequences were sequenced per donor among 350 to 400 genotyped donors of the cohort, with roughly 18% of those sequences being non-productive. Beyond this particular receptor, the publication reports: In a later analysis, the rate of TCR association differed among HLA loci, with DRB1 alleles having the most associated TCRs and HLA-C alleles having the fewest. An earlier analysis of approximately 570 of the donors showed that most TCR beta V segments appeared in productive rearrangements either about 90% or about 30% of the time, which broadly matched IMGT annotations. The only immune exposure information available for the cohort was CMV serostatus. Some IMGT-functional V segments, including TRBV6-2 and TRBV6-3, could not be distinguished by the 87-base-pair reads and were therefore excluded. A further reported finding was that TCR beta sequences accurately predicted the HLA-A and HLA-B alleles for most subjects in the first cohort. A later analysis associated approximately 17,000 TCR beta sequences with specific HLA alleles at a false discovery rate of 0.05. A later genetic analysis reported fewer N-insertions in productive TCRs among donors in an Asian-associated ancestry cluster than the roughly 620-donor mean. A later analysis reported that several top co-occurrence clusters appeared linked to parvovirus B19, influenza, CMV and Epstein-Barr virus. In a later analysis, HLA-associated TCR beta chains were found to be more clonally expanded and to have lower generation probabilities than equally common non-associated chains. V-gene and J-gene trimming of TCR beta chains was associated with a missense DCLRE1C variant in a later genetic analysis, and the association was replicated in an independent cohort. In the study, some 180 TCR beta chains were listed as associated with cytomegalovirus. The cohort was sequenced for TCR beta chains only, and without alpha or paired-chain data the features that could be detected were limited. When HLA alleles, especially DR and DQ, strongly co-occurred, TCR associations were difficult to assign to individual alleles. Some 16 rarely observed V segments, including chromosome 9 orphons, were excluded from the earlier analysis of several hundred of the donors because counts were too low. Correlated functional status among segregating V segments might reflect linkage disequilibrium, but an unknown experimental factor could not be ruled out. It was suggested by the authors that the approach could potentially be generalized to other disease states and immunological phenotypes. A later analysis found that most CMV-associated TCR beta chains appeared HLA-restricted, with HLA associations seemingly driven largely by CMV exposure. Cytomegalovirus status was reported to be diagnosed by the classifier with high specificity and sensitivity in both the original and validation cohorts. In vitro tests confirmed that a few of the cytomegalovirus-associated TCR beta chains recognize cytomegalovirus antigens. Most TCR sequences were observed very rarely across donors, whereas some public TCRs were present in many individuals. The presence/absence analyses assumed that sequencing depth was roughly uniform across donors, and that assumption may not be true. A group of highly shared sequence variants was considered likely to be a technical artifact of the sequencing pipeline. HLA typing was unavailable for some donors at each locus, so association tests used only the typed subset.

Libraries came from the immunoSEQ multiplex PCR assay. A mixture of 60 forward primers for TCR Vbeta segments and 13 reverse primers for TCR Jbeta segments was used in the multiplex PCR. A multiplex PCR assay on genomic DNA amplified the CDR3 region of rearranged TCR beta genes. On the Illumina HiSeq System, the amplified TCR beta libraries were sequenced as 87-base-pair reads. The source study handled its data this way. Across the 670 or so repertoires, a later analysis counted roughly 84 million unique TCR beta chains, about 10 million of which were shared by at least two donors. Raw reads were error-corrected and collapsed into unique sequences with a nearest-neighbor algorithm that merged closely related sequences to remove PCR and sequencing errors. To assign V, D and J gene segments, CDR3 sequences were aligned to IMGT reference sequences. For a sequence to be retained, at least a six-nucleotide match to both a V gene segment and a J gene segment was required. Rearrangements were called productive when the CDR3 lacked stop codons and stayed in frame with V and J; all others were non-productive. Following IMGT convention, CDR3 was defined as the stretch from the second conserved V-encoded cysteine up to the conserved J-encoded phenylalanine. The earlier analysis of fewer than 750 of the donors excluded sequences that lacked an unambiguous match to a single V gene segment. In an earlier analysis of 587 of the donors, a V segment was called functional when productive rearrangements were above 56.7%, and segregating when the standard deviation between donors exceeded 5%. A statistical classification framework was developed to diagnose cytomegalovirus status using the catalog of TCR beta chain sequences. V and J gene assignment, in a later analysis, came from comparing TCR nucleotide sequences with IMGT/GENE-DB human TR gene sequences. A later analysis assigned CDR3 sequences and most-parsimonious VDJ recombination scenarios with the TCRdist pipeline. A later analysis defined each TCR beta chain by its CDR3 amino acid sequence plus V-gene family, and excluded reads lacking a unique V-gene family. A later analysis removed roughly 590 highly shared, low-generation-probability nucleotide sequences to deal with suspected cross-contamination and a sequencing artifact. In a later analysis, a clonal expansion index for each public chain was calculated from normalized within-repertoire ranks of inferred template counts. Generation probabilities in a later analysis came from a VDJ recombination model fitted to out-of-frame rearrangements, and those results were checked against IGoR. In a later analysis, TCR-TCR, TCR-HLA and TCR-CMV co-occurrence was scored with hypergeometric tests, and a repertoire-size bias correction was applied to TCR pairs. False discovery rates were estimated in a later analysis by permuting HLA or CMV assignments 20 times. In a later analysis, co-occurring TCRs were grouped using DBSCAN, with TCRdist sequence similarity added in when clustering inside HLA-allele-positive subsets. Repertoires with fewer than 30,000 or more than 120,000 public chains were left out of co-occurrence clustering, as were about 5 repertoires with anomalous nucleotide sharing. What TCRdb holds here is the immuneACCESS table cut down to in-frame rearrangements. Part of the clones is not present; checked against another copy, under half of the missing clones reflect an unresolved V gene, and the others are unexplained. The V and J calls and clone size come from that table; D and trimming were worked out from the DNA. This sample lists approximately 150,000 clones; roughly 78% were detected once. The biggest ten clones account for about 3.2% of the sample.

CDR1 is given as SGHRS and CDR2 as YFSETQ, both from the germline V gene. The germline V and J ends show losses of 4 bases and 4 bases respectively, and no gene match explains 4 bases of the junction. Including the terminal cysteine and phenylalanine, the CDR3 comprises 13 residues. The only DNA kept is the CDR3, 39 bases in frame from the first base. In total, approximately 610 healthy bone marrow donors made up the cohort. At the time of sampling, every cohort member was nominally healthy, though immune exposures that went unrecorded were likely present. The donor tested CMV seropositive and was one of the 289 seropositive cohort members. Every donor gave a peripheral blood sample, and the peripheral blood mononuclear cells from that sample were used for TCR beta sequencing. Genomic DNA was extracted from the blood cell samples with the Qiagen DNeasy Blood Extraction Kit. A note on this clone: The clone's antigen remains unknown. Base quality data are lacking; no much larger clone is found one base away.

The receptor was isolated from a man between 18 and 35 years old in good health and CMV-seropositive. Material for sequencing was PBMCs. The chain joins TRBV5-1 to TRBJ2-5; 7 central bases correspond to TRBD1. The DNA reads TGCGCCAGCAGCGTAGGGGGCCCAGAGACCCAGTACTTC. This sequence encodes CASSVGGPETQYF.